This record concerns one T cell receptor beta chain sequence. Its antigen is unknown. Profiling relied on immunoSEQ multiplex PCR, and the TCRdb table lists in-frame clones only, not all of them. Here the sample spans about 110,000 clones, approximately 88% being singletons. The CDR3 is made up of 12 amino acids. V shed 3 bases and J 10 bases; nucleotides not matched to a gene: 3. The germline gives CDR1 SGHTA, CDR2 FQGNSA. The data stem from a study of T cell responses to AZD1222 COVID-19 vaccine. General study findings and limits: Repertoire sampling happened only post peak T cell response. It should be noted that donors were predominantly white British and more often female, and clonal diversity was possibly underestimated.

Sequencing was performed on peripheral blood, taken on day 0 of MenACWY control vaccination. The TCR comes from an adult in good health. V and J are TRBV7-2 and TRBJ2-1; 7 nucleotides match TRBD1. CDR3 DNA sequence: TGTGCCAGCAGCTTGACAGGGTCCGAGCAGTTCTTC. Translation: CASSLTGSEQFF.